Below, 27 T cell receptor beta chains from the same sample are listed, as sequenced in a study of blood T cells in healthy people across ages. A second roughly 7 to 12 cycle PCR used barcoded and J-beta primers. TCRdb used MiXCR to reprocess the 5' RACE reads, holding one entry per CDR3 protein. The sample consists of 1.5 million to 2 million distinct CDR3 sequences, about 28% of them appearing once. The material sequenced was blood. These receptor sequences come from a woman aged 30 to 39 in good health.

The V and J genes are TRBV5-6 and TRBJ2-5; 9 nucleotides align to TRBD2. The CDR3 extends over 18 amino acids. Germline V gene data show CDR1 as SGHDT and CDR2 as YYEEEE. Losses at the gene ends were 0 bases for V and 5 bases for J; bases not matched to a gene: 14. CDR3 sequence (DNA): TGTGCCAGCAGCTTGGAGATAGGTAGCGGGAGCGGCGGCGAGACCCAGTACTTC. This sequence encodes CASSLEIGSGSGGETQYF.

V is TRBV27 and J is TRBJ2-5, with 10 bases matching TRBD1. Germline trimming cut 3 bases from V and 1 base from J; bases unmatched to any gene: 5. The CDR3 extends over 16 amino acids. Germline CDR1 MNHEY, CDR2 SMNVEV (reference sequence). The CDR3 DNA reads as TGTGCCAGCAGTTTCTCGGGACAGGGGCCCCAAGAGACCCAGTACTTC. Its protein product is CASSFSGQGPQETQYF.

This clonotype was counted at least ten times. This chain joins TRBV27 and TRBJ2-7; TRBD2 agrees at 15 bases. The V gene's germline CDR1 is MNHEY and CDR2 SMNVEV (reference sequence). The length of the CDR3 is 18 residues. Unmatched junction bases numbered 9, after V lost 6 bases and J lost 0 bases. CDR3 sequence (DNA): TGTGCCAGCAGAGGGGGACTAGCGGGAGGCAGCCGCTCCTACGAGCAGTACTTC. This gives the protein CASRGGLAGGSRSYEQYF.

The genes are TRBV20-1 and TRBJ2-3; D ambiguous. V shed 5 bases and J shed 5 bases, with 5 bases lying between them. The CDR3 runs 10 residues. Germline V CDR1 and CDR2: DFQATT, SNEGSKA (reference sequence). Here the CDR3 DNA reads TGCAGTGCTCATCAAGATACGCAGTATTTT. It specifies CSAHQDTQYF.

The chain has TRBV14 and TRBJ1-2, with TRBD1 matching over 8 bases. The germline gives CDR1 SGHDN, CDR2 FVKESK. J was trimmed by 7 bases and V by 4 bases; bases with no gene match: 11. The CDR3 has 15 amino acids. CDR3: CASSLYGQGLLGYTF. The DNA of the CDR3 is TGTGCCAGCAGCCTATATGGACAGGGATTACTTGGCTACACCTTC.

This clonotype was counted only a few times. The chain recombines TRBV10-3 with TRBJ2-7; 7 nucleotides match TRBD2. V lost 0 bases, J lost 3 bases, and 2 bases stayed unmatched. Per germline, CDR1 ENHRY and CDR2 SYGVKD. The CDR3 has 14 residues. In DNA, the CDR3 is TGTGCCATCAGTGAGTCGACTAGCAACTACGAGCAGTACTTC. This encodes CAISESTSNYEQYF.

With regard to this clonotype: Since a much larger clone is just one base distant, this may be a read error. CDR3 DNA sequence: TGCAGTGCTAAAGGACTAGCGGGAGAGAATGAGCAGTACTTC. This sequence encodes CSAKGLAGENEQYF. The chain joins TRBV20-1 to TRBJ2-5; 13 bases are a match to TRBD2. CDR3 size: 14 residues. Germline CDR1 is DFQATT and CDR2 is SNEGSKA (reference sequence). The J segment lost 11 bases and the V segment lost 4 bases, leaving 10 bases of the junction unmatched.

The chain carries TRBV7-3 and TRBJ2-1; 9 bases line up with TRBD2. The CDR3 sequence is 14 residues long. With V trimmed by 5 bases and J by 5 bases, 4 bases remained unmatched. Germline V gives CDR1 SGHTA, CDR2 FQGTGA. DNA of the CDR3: TGTGCCAGCAGCAAGACTAGCGGCCACAATGAGCAGTTCTTC. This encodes CASSKTSGHNEQFF. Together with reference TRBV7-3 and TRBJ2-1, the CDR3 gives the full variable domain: GAGVSQTPSNKVTEKGKYVELRCDPISGHTALYWYRQSLGQGPEFLIYFQGTGAADDSGLPNDRFFAVRPEGSVSTLKIQRTERGDSAVYLCASSKTSGHNEQFFGPGTRLTVL.

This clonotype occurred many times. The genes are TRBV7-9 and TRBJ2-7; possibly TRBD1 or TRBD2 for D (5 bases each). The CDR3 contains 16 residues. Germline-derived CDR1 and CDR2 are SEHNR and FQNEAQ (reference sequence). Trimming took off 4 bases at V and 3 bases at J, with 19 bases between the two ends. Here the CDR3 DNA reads TGTGCCAGCAGCTCCAGCAAGGACCAGGGAGTCTACGAGCAGTACTTC. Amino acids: CASSSSKDQGVYEQYF.

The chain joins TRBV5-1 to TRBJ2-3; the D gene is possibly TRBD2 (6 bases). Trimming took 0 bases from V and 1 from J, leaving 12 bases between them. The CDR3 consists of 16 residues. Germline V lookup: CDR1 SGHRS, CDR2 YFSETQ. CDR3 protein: CASSLDLSGRTDTQYF. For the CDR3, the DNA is TGCGCCAGCAGCTTGGACCTTAGCGGCCGCACAGATACGCAGTATTTT.

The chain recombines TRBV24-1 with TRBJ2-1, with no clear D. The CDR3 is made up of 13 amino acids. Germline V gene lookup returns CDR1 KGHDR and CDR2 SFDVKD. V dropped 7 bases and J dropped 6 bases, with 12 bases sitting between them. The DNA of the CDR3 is TGTGCCACCAGCGATCCTGGTGGCAATGAGCAGTTCTTC. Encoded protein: CATSDPGGNEQFF.

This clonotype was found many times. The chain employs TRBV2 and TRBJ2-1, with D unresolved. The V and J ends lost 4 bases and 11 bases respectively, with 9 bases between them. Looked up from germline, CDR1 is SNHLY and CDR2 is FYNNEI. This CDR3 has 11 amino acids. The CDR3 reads CASSGSLQQFF. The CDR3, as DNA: TGTGCCAGCAGTGGTAGCCTACAGCAGTTCTTC.

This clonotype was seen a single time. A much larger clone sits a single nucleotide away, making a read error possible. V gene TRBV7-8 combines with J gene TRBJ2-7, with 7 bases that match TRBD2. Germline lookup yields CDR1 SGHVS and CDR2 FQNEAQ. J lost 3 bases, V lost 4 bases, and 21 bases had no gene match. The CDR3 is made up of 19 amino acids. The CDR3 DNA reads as TGTGCCAGCAGCTCCCGAGGAGCAGCGGGACTCCCCCGACACTACGAGCAGTACTTC. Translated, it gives CASSSRGAAGLPRHYEQYF.

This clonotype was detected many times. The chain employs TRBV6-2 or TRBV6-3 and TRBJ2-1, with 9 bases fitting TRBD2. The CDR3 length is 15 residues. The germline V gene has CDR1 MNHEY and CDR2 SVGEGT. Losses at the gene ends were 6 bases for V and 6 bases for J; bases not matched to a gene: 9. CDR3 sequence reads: CASREYSGSRNEQFF. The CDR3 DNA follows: TGTGCCAGCAGGGAATATAGCGGGAGTCGCAATGAGCAGTTCTTC.

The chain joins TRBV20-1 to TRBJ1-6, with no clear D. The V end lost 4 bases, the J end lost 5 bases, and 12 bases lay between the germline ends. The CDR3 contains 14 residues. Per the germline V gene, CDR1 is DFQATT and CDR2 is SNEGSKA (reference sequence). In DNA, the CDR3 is TGCAGTGCTACAGCTCAACAGCATAATTCACCCCTCCACTTT. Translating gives CSATAQQHNSPLHF.

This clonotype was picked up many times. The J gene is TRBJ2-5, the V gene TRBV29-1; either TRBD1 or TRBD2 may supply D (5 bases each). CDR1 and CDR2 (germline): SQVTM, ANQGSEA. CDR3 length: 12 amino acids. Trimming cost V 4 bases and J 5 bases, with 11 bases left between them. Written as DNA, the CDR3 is TGCAGCGTTGTTGGGACCCGGGAGACCCAGTACTTC. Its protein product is CSVVGTRETQYF.

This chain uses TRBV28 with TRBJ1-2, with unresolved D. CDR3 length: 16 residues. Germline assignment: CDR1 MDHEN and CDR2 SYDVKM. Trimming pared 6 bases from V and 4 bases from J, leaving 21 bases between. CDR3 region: CASRSALGGPTYGYTF. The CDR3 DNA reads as TGTGCCAGCAGGTCTGCTTTGGGAGGACCCACCTATGGCTACACCTTC.

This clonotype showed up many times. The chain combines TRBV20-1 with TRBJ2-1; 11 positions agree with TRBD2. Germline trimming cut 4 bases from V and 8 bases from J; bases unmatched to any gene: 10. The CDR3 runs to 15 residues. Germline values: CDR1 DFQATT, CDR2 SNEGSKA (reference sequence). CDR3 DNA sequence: TGCAGTGCTACGGGACTAGCGGCCTCGGTTGATGAGCAGTTCTTC. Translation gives CSATGLAASVDEQFF.

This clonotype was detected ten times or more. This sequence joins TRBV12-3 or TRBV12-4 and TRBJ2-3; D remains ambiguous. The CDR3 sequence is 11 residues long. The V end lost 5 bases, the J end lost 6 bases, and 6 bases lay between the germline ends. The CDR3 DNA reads TGTGCCAGCAGTCGGGTCGATACGCAGTATTTT. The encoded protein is CASSRVDTQYF.

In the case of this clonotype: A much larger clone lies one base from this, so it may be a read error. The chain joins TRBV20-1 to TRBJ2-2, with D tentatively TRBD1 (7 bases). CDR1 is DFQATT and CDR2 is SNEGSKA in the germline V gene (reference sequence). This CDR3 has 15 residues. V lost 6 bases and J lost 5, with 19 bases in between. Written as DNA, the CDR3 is TGCAGTGCCCGGAGGGGGCCAGGATGGACCGGGGAGCTGTTTTTT. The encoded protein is CSARRGPGWTGELFF.

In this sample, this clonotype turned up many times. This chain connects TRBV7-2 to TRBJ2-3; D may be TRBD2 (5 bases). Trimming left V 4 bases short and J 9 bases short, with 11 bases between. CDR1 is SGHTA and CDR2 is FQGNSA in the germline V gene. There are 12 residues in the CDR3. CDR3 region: CASSYYEGTQYF. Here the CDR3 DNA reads TGTGCCAGCAGCTATTATGAGGGCACGCAGTATTTT.

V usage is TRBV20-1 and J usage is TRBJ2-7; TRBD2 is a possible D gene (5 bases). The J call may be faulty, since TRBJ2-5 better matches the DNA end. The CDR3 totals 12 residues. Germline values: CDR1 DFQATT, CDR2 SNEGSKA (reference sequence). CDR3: CSSRAGRETQYF. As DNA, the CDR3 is TGCAGTTCGAGGGCAGGAAGGGAGACCCAGTACTTC.

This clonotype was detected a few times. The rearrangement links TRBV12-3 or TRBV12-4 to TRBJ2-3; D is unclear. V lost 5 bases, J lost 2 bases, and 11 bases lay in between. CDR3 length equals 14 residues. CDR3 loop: CASSPPGATDTQYF. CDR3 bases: TGTGCCAGCAGTCCCCCCGGCGCCACAGATACGCAGTATTTT.

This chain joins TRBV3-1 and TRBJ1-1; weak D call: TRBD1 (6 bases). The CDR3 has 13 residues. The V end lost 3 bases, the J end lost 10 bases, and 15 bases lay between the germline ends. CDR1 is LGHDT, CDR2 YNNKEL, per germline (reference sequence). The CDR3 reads CASSQARTDAAFF. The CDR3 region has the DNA TGTGCCAGCAGCCAGGCGAGGACAGATGCAGCTTTCTTT.

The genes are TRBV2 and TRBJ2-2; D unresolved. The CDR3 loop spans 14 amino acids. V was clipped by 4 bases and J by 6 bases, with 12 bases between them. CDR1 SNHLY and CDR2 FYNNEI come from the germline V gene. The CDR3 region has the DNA TGTGCCAGCAGTGGAGCTGCCTGGTCCGGGGAGCTGTTTTTT. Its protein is CASSGAAWSGELFF.

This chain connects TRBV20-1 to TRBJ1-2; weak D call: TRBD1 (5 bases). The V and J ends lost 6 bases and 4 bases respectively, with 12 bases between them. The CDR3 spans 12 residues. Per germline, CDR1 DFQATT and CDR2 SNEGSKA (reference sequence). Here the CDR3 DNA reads TGCAGTGCGGAGGGGTCCAGCTATGGCTACACCTTC. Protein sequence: CSAEGSSYGYTF.

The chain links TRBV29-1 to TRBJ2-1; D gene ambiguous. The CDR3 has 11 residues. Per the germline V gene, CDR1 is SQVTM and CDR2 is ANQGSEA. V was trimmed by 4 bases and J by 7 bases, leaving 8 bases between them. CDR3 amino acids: CSVVHYNEQFF. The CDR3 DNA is TGCAGCGTTGTCCATTATAATGAGCAGTTCTTC.